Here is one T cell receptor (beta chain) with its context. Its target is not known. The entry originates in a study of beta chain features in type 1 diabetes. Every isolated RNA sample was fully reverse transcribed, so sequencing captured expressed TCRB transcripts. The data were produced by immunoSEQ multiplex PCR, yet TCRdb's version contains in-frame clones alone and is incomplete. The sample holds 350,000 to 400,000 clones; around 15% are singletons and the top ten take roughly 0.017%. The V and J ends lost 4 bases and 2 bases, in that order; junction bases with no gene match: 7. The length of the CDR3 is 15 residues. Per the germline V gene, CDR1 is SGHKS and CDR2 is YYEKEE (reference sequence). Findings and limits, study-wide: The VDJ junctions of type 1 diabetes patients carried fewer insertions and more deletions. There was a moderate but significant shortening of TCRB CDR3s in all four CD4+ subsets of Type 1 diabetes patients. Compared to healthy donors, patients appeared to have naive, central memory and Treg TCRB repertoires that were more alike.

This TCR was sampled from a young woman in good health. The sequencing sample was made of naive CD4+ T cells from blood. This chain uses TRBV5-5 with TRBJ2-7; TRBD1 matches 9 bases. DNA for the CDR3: TGTGCCAGCAGCACTGGGACAGGGTTGCCCTACGAGCAGTACTTC. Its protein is CASSTGTGLPYEQYF.